Listed here are 16 T cell receptor beta chains from one sample, sequenced in a study of ipilimumab plus nivolumab after autologous stem cell transplantation. Libraries were prepared by immunoSEQ multiplex PCR; TCRdb keeps only in-frame clonotypes and omits some of them. The sample includes 22,000 or so clones, over 65% of them seen just once. This specimen consisted of PBMCs, obtained in a trial of ipilimumab plus nivolumab as post-transplant consolidation. Receptors were obtained from a male donor with diffuse large B-cell lymphoma.

The chain recombines TRBV20-1 with TRBJ2-1; no definite D call. V gave up 0 bases and J gave up 6 bases, with 3 bases separating them. Looked up from germline, CDR1 is DFQATT and CDR2 is SNEGSKA (reference sequence). The CDR3 length is 11 residues. The CDR3 DNA sequence: TGCAGTGCTAGAGAGGCCAATGAGCAGTTCTTC. Translated, it gives CSAREANEQFF.

The J gene is TRBJ2-1, the V gene TRBV5-5; D might be TRBD2 (6 bases). This CDR3 spans 20 amino acids. The germline V gene has CDR1 SGHKS and CDR2 YYEKEE (reference sequence). The ends were cut back, 4 bases at V and 2 bases at J, with 28 bases in the middle. CDR3 amino acids: CASSHGQAGTQTRAYNEQFF. In DNA form, the CDR3 reads TGTGCCAGCAGCCACGGCCAGGCGGGAACACAGACGAGGGCCTACAATGAGCAGTTCTTC.

This clone was counted a few times. V is TRBV5-1 and J is TRBJ2-3; a weak D match, TRBD2 (7 bases). The CDR3 has 16 residues. Trimming cost V 6 bases and J 5 bases, with 22 bases left between them. Germline V gene sequence: CDR1 SGHRS, CDR2 YFSETQ. CDR3 amino acids: CASNPGGSTNGDTQYF. The CDR3, as DNA: TGCGCCAGCAACCCGGGGGGCTCGACAAACGGAGATACGCAGTATTTT. Combining the CDR3 with reference TRBV5-1 and TRBJ2-3 gives the whole variable domain KAGVTQTPRYLIKTRGQQVTLSCSPISGHRSVSWYQQTPGQGLQFLFEYFSETQRNKGNFPGRFSGRQFSNSRSEMNVSTLELGDSALYLCASNPGGSTNGDTQYFGPGTRLTVL.

The rearrangement links TRBV30 to TRBJ2-7; D perhaps matches TRBD2 (5 bases). Germline V gene lookup returns CDR1 GTSNPN and CDR2 SVGIG (reference sequence). Deletions cut 0 bases from V and 0 bases from J, with 15 bases between. There are 16 residues in the CDR3. The CDR3 loop reads CAWSVRAGRSSYEQYF. CDR3 bases: TGTGCCTGGAGTGTACGGGCGGGCAGGAGCTCCTACGAGCAGTACTTC.

J is TRBJ1-5 and V is TRBV6-1; 8 bases fit TRBD1. Germline CDR1 MNHNS, CDR2 SASEGT. The CDR3 totals 12 residues. V shed 7 bases, J shed 6 bases, and the junction held 2 bases outside the gene matches. This CDR3 is CASTDRGQPQHF. The CDR3 coding sequence is TGTGCCAGCACCGACAGGGGTCAGCCCCAGCATTTT.

In this sample, this clone turned up a few times. This rearrangement joins TRBV11-3 to TRBJ2-7; D is undetermined. This CDR3 comprises 14 residues. V was clipped by 7 bases and J by 0 bases, with 13 bases between them. CDR1 and CDR2 from the germline V gene are SGHNT and YENEEA. The chain's CDR3 is CASKVAESSYEQYF. The CDR3 DNA reads TGTGCCAGCAAGGTGGCGGAGAGCTCCTACGAGCAGTACTTC. Combining the CDR3 with reference TRBV11-3 and TRBJ2-7 gives the whole variable domain EAGVVQSPRYKIIEKKQPVAFWCNPISGHNTLYWYLQNLGQGPELLIRYENEEAVDDSQLPKDRFSAERLKGVDSTLKIQPAELGDSAVYLCASKVAESSYEQYFGPGTRLTVT.

The chain links TRBV19 to TRBJ2-3; 14 bases fit TRBD2. V dropped 7 bases and J dropped 6; count of bases not matched to a gene: 6. This CDR3 contains 15 residues. From germline, CDR1 is LNHDA and CDR2 SQIVND (reference sequence). The CDR3 sequence is CASIRTSGRSDTQYF. DNA of the CDR3: TGTGCCAGTATAAGGACTAGCGGGAGGTCCGATACGCAGTATTTT.

This clone was recorded once. V is TRBV5-1 and J is TRBJ2-2, with D perhaps assigned TRBD1 or TRBD2 (5 bases each). Between the trimmed V and J ends, which lost 4 bases and 5 bases, there was a span of 12 bases. Germline CDR1 is SGHRS and CDR2 is YFSETQ. CDR3 size: 14 residues. This chain's CDR3 is CASSPGTDTGELFF. CDR3 DNA: TGCGCCAGCAGCCCCGGGACGGATACCGGGGAGCTGTTTTTT.

The chain joins TRBV7-2 to TRBJ1-1; D unresolved. The CDR3 totals 13 residues. Germline V CDR1 and CDR2: SGHTA, FQGNSA. Trimming removed 1 base at V and 8 bases at J, with 11 bases between. The CDR3 loop is CASSLERLGEAFF. CDR3 bases: TGTGCCAGCAGCTTAGAGCGGCTAGGAGAAGCTTTCTTT.

This sequence joins TRBV6-4 and TRBJ2-2; D may be TRBD2 (6 bases). The CDR3 runs to 15 residues. V lost 3 bases and J 7 bases, leaving 15 bases between the germline ends. Germline CDR1 and CDR2: MRHNA and SNTAGT. CDR3 region: CASSEIPGDGGELFF. The CDR3 DNA follows: TGTGCCAGCAGTGAAATTCCGGGAGATGGCGGGGAGCTGTTTTTT.

The chain combines TRBV28 with TRBJ2-5; TRBD2 aligns across 12 bases. CDR3 length equals 15 residues. The V segment lost 6 bases and the J segment 10 bases; nucleotides outside the gene matches: 12. Germline V CDR1 and CDR2: MDHEN, SYDVKM. The DNA for the CDR3 is TGTGCCAGCAGCCCAACTAGCGGGGGGTCGTTCAGCCAGTACTTC. It yields the protein CASSPTSGGSFSQYF.

The V and J genes are TRBV6-1 and TRBJ2-1; no clear D gene. The CDR3 consists of 13 residues. Germline V lookup: CDR1 MNHNS, CDR2 SASEGT. Trimming stripped 3 bases from V and 9 bases from J, with 12 bases between. This CDR3 is CASSELRFSEQFF. Here the CDR3 DNA reads TGTGCCAGCAGTGAGTTACGGTTTTCTGAGCAGTTCTTC.

This clone appeared a few times. The genes are TRBV5-1 and TRBJ1-2; D might be TRBD1 (6 bases). The CDR3 totals 14 residues. V gave up 0 bases and J gave up 6 bases, with 12 bases separating them. The germline CDR1 and CDR2 sequences are SGHRS and YFSETQ. The CDR3 spells CASSLAQTGNGYTF. CDR3 nucleotide sequence: TGCGCCAGCAGCTTGGCCCAAACAGGGAATGGCTACACCTTC.

This chain connects TRBV5-1 to TRBJ2-2; TRBD1 or TRBD2 may be the D gene (5 bases each). The CDR3 sequence is 16 residues long. The V and J ends lost 4 bases and 4 bases respectively, with 17 bases between them. CDR1 SGHRS and CDR2 YFSETQ come from the germline V gene. This CDR3 is CASSQGRGDGTGELFF. The DNA for the CDR3 is TGCGCCAGCAGCCAAGGGAGAGGGGATGGCACCGGGGAGCTGTTTTTT.

This clone appeared once. This chain links TRBV19 with TRBJ1-2; D possibly corresponds to TRBD1 (5 bases). V lost 8 bases, J lost 3 bases, and 16 bases lay in between. This CDR3 spans 14 amino acids. Germline CDR1 reads LNHDA; CDR2 reads SQIVND (reference sequence). CDR3: CASSRAGRDYGYTF. The CDR3 DNA follows: TGTGCCAGTTCTAGGGCAGGGCGGGACTATGGCTACACCTTC.

The V call is TRBV10-3, the J call TRBJ2-2; D possibly matches TRBD1 or TRBD2 (5 bases each). CDR1 is ENHRY, CDR2 SYGVKD, per germline. The CDR3 is made up of 15 amino acids. V was trimmed by 0 bases and J by 4 bases, leaving 9 bases between them. Written as DNA, the CDR3 is TGTGCCATCAGTGAGTCTGGGGGTCCCACCGGGGAGCTGTTTTTT. It specifies CAISESGGPTGELFF.